These 15 T cell receptor beta chains were sequenced from one sample in a study of OX40 agonist ivuxolimab in advanced cancers. The data were produced by immunoSEQ multiplex PCR, yet TCRdb's version contains in-frame clones alone and is incomplete. Here the sample spans fewer than 45,000 clones, roughly 81% being singletons. The starting material was CD4+ or CD8+ T cells sorted from blood, obtained in a trial of the OX40 agonist ivuxolimab. The receptors derive from an adult with an advanced solid tumor such as melanoma, head and neck, liver or kidney cancer.

The chain has TRBV7-7 and TRBJ1-1; D remains ambiguous. The CDR3 runs 13 residues. The germline V and J ends were trimmed by 4 bases and 1 base, with 7 bases remaining between them. The germline CDR1 and CDR2 sequences are SSHAT and FNYEAQ (reference sequence). The CDR3 sequence: CASSSRPNTEAFF. For the CDR3, the DNA is TGTGCCAGCAGCTCGCGGCCGAACACTGAAGCTTTCTTT.

This clone was seen only a few times. The chain employs TRBV18 and TRBJ1-1, with D hard to call. CDR1 KGHSH and CDR2 LQKENI come from the germline V gene. The CDR3 consists of 14 residues. Trimming cost V 2 bases and J 0 bases, with 7 bases left between them. CDR3 nucleotides: TGTGCCAGCTCACCAGAGGGTATGAACACTGAAGCTTTCTTT. Its translation: CASSPEGMNTEAFF.

This chain links TRBV9 with TRBJ2-2, with unresolved D. The CDR3 is 11 amino acids. The V end lost 0 bases, the J end lost 6 bases, and 0 bases lay between the germline ends. From germline, CDR1 is SGDLS and CDR2 YYNGEE. CDR3 in amino acids: CASSVAGELFF. CDR3 coding DNA: TGTGCCAGCAGCGTAGCCGGGGAGCTGTTTTTT.

This clone was found a few times. V gene TRBV11-2 combines with J gene TRBJ1-1, with 9 bases matching TRBD1. There are 15 residues in the CDR3. V lost 5 bases to trimming and J lost 5 bases; unmatched junction nucleotides: 9. CDR1 is SGHAT and CDR2 is FQNNGV in the germline V gene. CDR3 protein: CASSAEQGAETEAFF. The CDR3 DNA reads TGTGCCAGCAGCGCAGAACAGGGGGCAGAAACTGAAGCTTTCTTT.

The chain uses TRBV19 and TRBJ1-4; D possibly corresponds to TRBD1 (5 bases). Trimming shortened V by 5 bases and J by 5 bases, and 18 bases separated the two germline ends. There are 16 residues in the CDR3. Germline V CDR1 and CDR2: LNHDA, SQIVND (reference sequence). The CDR3 loop is CASSRLVPKGNEKLFF. CDR3 DNA sequence: TGTGCCAGTAGTCGACTAGTCCCCAAGGGGAATGAAAAACTGTTTTTT.

This chain uses TRBV10-3 with TRBJ2-2; 7 bases map to TRBD2. The junction had 2 bases not matched to a gene; V was cut back by 4 bases and J by 3 bases. This CDR3 comprises 14 residues. CDR1 is ENHRY, CDR2 SYGVKD, per germline. CDR3 sequence reads: CAISVGGDTGELFF. Here the CDR3 DNA reads TGTGCCATCAGTGTGGGAGGGGACACCGGGGAGCTGTTTTTT.

The rearrangement joins TRBV6-1 to TRBJ2-5, with D unresolved. CDR1 and CDR2 (germline): MNHNS, SASEGT. Deletions cut 5 bases from V and 0 bases from J, with 7 bases between. This CDR3 has 13 residues. The CDR3 protein is CASSPQDQETQYF. The CDR3 nucleotides read TGTGCCAGCAGTCCCCAGGACCAAGAGACCCAGTACTTC.

The DNA for the CDR3 is TGTGCCAGCAGTTACTCGCAGGATACGCAGTATTTT. Translated: CASSYSQDTQYF. This chain links TRBV6-5 with TRBJ2-3; D is unresolved. V gave up 0 bases and J gave up 6 bases, with 4 bases separating them. The CDR3 is 12 amino acids. Germline CDR1 is MNHEY and CDR2 is SVGAGI.

The genes are TRBV30 and TRBJ2-1; 8 bases match TRBD1. After removal of 0 bases from V and 7 bases from J, the junction contained 5 bases not matched to a gene. This CDR3 contains 14 residues. The germline gives CDR1 GTSNPN, CDR2 SVGIG (reference sequence). CDR3 bases: TGTGCCTGGAGTGTAGGTCAGGGGGCGAATGAGCAGTTCTTC. It yields the protein CAWSVGQGANEQFF.

The rearrangement uses TRBV9 and TRBJ2-3; a possible D gene is TRBD2 (6 bases). In germline, CDR1 is SGDLS, CDR2 YYNGEE. The CDR3 runs 15 residues. V was cut by 7 bases and J by 0 bases, with 15 bases left in between. The CDR3 reads CASSRWGGSTDTQYF. The CDR3 DNA reads TGTGCCAGCTCCAGGTGGGGAGGTAGCACAGATACGCAGTATTTT.

The V call is TRBV11-2, the J call TRBJ2-3; TRBD2 agrees at 7 bases. The CDR3 has 15 residues. Trimming cost V 6 bases and J 6 bases; bases outside gene matches: 12. Germline V CDR1 and CDR2: SGHAT, FQNNGV. CDR3 region: CASSPLGGGRDTQYF. The DNA of the CDR3 is TGTGCCAGCAGTCCCTTGGGGGGGGGTCGGGATACGCAGTATTTT.

This chain connects TRBV4-1 to TRBJ2-7, with D unclear. CDR1 and CDR2 from the germline V gene are MGHRA and YSYEKL. The CDR3 loop spans 13 amino acids. Trimming took off 0 bases at V and 4 bases at J, with 7 bases between the two ends. The CDR3 DNA reads TGCGCCAGCAGCCAAGAGATGGATTACGAGCAGTACTTC. It encodes CASSQEMDYEQYF.

The V call is TRBV7-2, the J call TRBJ2-3; D ambiguous. CDR1 is SGHTA, CDR2 FQGNSA, per germline. V was trimmed by 2 bases and J by 0 bases, leaving 9 bases between them. This CDR3 has 15 residues. The CDR3 reads CASSLTWRSTDTQYF. The CDR3, as DNA: TGTGCCAGCAGCTTAACCTGGCGGAGCACAGATACGCAGTATTTT.

This clone was observed a single time. The rearrangement uses TRBV7-6 and TRBJ1-2; possible D gene TRBD1, 6 bases. V was trimmed by 1 base and J by 6 bases, leaving 12 bases between them. CDR1 is SGHVS, CDR2 FNYEAQ, per germline. The CDR3 consists of 14 residues. The DNA for the CDR3 is TGTGCCAGCAGCTTAGGTACGGGGGCAGATGGCTACACCTTC. Protein sequence: CASSLGTGADGYTF.

This clone was detected only once. The rearrangement links TRBV9 to TRBJ2-1; 8 nucleotides align to TRBD1. Germline V gives CDR1 SGDLS, CDR2 YYNGEE. J was trimmed by 4 bases and V by 3 bases; bases with no gene match: 9. This CDR3 comprises 16 residues. This chain's CDR3 is CASSAVTGALYNEQFF. The CDR3 nucleotides are TGTGCCAGCAGCGCTGTGACAGGGGCCCTTTACAATGAGCAGTTCTTC. Full variable domain (outside the CDR3, taken from reference TRBV9 and TRBJ2-1): DSGVTQTPKHLITATGQRVTLRCSPRSGDLSVYWYQQSLDQGLQFLIQYYNGEERAKGNILERFSAQQFPDLHSELNLSSLELGDSALYFCASSAVTGALYNEQFFGPGTRLTVL.